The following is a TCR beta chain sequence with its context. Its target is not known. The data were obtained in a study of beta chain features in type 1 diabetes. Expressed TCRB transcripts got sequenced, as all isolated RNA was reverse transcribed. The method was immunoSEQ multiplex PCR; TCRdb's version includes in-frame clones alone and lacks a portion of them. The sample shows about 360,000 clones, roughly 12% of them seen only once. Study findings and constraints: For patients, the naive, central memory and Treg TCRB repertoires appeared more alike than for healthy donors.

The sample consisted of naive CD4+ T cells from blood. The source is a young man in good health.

DNA for the CDR3: TGTGCCAGCTCACCATCGGCTGGCGGGGGGGCATACGAGCAGTACTTC. This gives the protein CASSPSAGGGAYEQYF. The chain is built from TRBV18 and TRBJ2-7, with 9 bases fitting TRBD2. V lost 2 bases to trimming and J lost 4 bases; unmatched junction nucleotides: 9. CDR1 and CDR2 from the germline V gene are KGHSH and LQKENI. This CDR3 contains 16 residues.